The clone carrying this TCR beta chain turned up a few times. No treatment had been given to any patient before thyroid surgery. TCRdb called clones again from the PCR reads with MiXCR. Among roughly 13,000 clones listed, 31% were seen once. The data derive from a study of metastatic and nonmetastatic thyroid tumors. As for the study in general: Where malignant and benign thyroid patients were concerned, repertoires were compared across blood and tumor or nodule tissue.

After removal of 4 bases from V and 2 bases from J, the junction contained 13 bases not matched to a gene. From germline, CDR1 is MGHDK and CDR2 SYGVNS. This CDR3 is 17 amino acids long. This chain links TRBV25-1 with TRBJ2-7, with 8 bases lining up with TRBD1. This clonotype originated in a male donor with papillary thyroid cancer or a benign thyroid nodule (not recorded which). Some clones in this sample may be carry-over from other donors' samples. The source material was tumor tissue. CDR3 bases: TGTGCCAGCAGTGCCCCATCCGGGACAGGTATCACCTACGAGCAGTACTTC. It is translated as CASSAPSGTGITYEQYF.